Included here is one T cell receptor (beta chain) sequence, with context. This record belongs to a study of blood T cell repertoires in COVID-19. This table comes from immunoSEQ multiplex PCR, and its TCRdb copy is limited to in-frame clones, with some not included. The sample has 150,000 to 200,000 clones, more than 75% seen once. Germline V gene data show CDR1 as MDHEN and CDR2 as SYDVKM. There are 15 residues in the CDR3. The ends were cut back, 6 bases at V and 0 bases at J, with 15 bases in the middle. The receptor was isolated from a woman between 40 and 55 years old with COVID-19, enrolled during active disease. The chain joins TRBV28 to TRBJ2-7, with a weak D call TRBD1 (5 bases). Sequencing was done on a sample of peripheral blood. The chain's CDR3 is CASSSTPDSSYEQYF. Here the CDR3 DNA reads TGTGCCAGCAGCTCTACCCCCGACAGCTCCTACGAGCAGTACTTC.